These 18 T cell receptor beta chains were all obtained from the same sample, sequenced in a study of T-cell memory formation after mild COVID-19. A single record per CDR3 protein comes from TCRdb applying MiXCR to the 5' RACE reads. This sample has almost 350,000 distinct CDR3 sequences; under 25% occur once, and the top ten carry around a fifth. The sequencing sample was made of PBMCs or a T cell subset sorted from them (not recorded which). Receptors were obtained from a man younger than 35 who had mild COVID-19 (a few samples of this study predate the infection). Cell type and time point are not known.

This clonotype was recorded a few times. The chain joins TRBV12-3 or TRBV12-4 to TRBJ2-1, with 10 bases matching TRBD2. Trimming took 5 bases from V and 7 from J; bases not matched to a gene: 8. CDR3 length equals 15 residues. CDR3 DNA: TGTGCCAGCAGTGTCTCGAGCGGGGGGGCGAATGAGCAGTTCTTC. This sequence encodes CASSVSSGGANEQFF.

The chain has TRBV6-4 and TRBJ2-3, with 7 positions matching TRBD2. V was clipped by 3 bases and J by 1 base; unmatched bases: 10. Germline V gives CDR1 MRHNA, CDR2 SNTAGT. This CDR3 spans 17 amino acids. DNA of the CDR3: TGTGCCAGCAGTGAAGGTTCGGGGGGACTGGGCACAGATACGCAGTATTTT. This sequence encodes CASSEGSGGLGTDTQYF.

V usage is TRBV4-1 and J usage is TRBJ2-7; TRBD1 matches 10 bases. The CDR3 is 15 residues long. Trimming removed 1 base from V and 7 bases from J; junction bases left unmatched: 7. Germline lookup yields CDR1 MGHRA and CDR2 YSYEKL. CDR3 nucleotides: TGCGCCAGCAGCCAAGCCCCGGGACAGGGGTATGAGCAGTACTTC. This encodes CASSQAPGQGYEQYF.

The J gene is TRBJ1-4, the V gene TRBV4-3; perhaps TRBD1 as D (5 bases). Trimming took 2 bases from V and 1 from J, leaving 20 bases between them. The CDR3 consists of 19 residues. Germline values: CDR1 LGHNA, CDR2 YSLEER. The CDR3: CASSQFHRSDPQTNEKLFF. The DNA for the CDR3 is TGCGCCAGCAGCCAATTCCACAGGTCGGACCCACAAACTAATGAAAAACTGTTTTTT.

In its sample, this clonotype was seen a few times. The gene calls are TRBV15 and TRBJ1-5; D not certain. The CDR3 spans 14 residues. Trimming left V 5 bases short and J 2 bases short, with 10 bases between. In germline, CDR1 is LNHNV, CDR2 YYDKDF (reference sequence). This chain's CDR3 is CATSEVRGNQPQHF. CDR3 nucleotides: TGTGCCACCAGCGAGGTTCGGGGCAATCAGCCCCAGCATTTT.

The chain is built from TRBV5-1 and TRBJ1-4; TRBD1 matches at 7 bases. Germline values: CDR1 SGHRS, CDR2 YFSETQ. Losses at the gene ends were 3 bases for V and 7 bases for J; bases not matched to a gene: 3. This CDR3 has 13 residues. This CDR3 reads CASSSQGVEKLFF. DNA for the CDR3: TGCGCCAGCAGCTCCCAGGGGGTTGAAAAACTGTTTTTT.

This chain links TRBV5-6 with TRBJ2-1; D is perhaps TRBD1 (5 bases). CDR1 is SGHDT and CDR2 is YYEEEE in the germline V gene. The V end lost 7 bases, the J end lost 2 bases, and 10 bases lay between the germline ends. The CDR3 has 13 amino acids. The CDR3 DNA reads as TGTGCCAGCGCCAGGGTGGCCTACAATGAGCAGTTCTTC. Its translation is CASARVAYNEQFF.

V and J are TRBV7-8 and TRBJ1-4; 8 bases line up with TRBD1. Germline values: CDR1 SGHVS, CDR2 FQNEAQ. The CDR3 loop spans 15 amino acids. Trimming cost V 5 bases and J 8 bases; bases outside gene matches: 10. The DNA of the CDR3 is TGTGCCAGCAGCCCACGCCGGGACAGGCGGGAAAAACTGTTTTTT. This gives the protein CASSPRRDRREKLFF.

This clonotype was detected only once. The rearrangement links TRBV12-3 or TRBV12-4 to TRBJ1-5; no firm D call. CDR3 length: 17 residues. Trimming pared 7 bases from V and 0 bases from J, leaving 19 bases between. The CDR3 DNA reads TGTGCCAGCACCTCCCGCAGGACCGGTTATAGCAATCAGCCCCAGCATTTT. It translates to CASTSRRTGYSNQPQHF.

The chain employs TRBV4-2 and TRBJ1-2; D is undetermined. With 0 bases removed from V and 8 bases from J, the gap between germline ends came to 10 bases. The CDR3 loop spans 13 amino acids. The germline CDR1 and CDR2 sequences are LGHNA and YNFKEQ. CDR3 DNA: TGTGCCAGCAGCCAAGAAGGAGGGAGGGGCTACACCTTC. It specifies CASSQEGGRGYTF.

This chain uses TRBV20-1 with TRBJ2-3; maybe TRBD2 (7 bases). The V end lost 3 bases, the J end lost 2 bases, and 12 bases lay between the germline ends. The CDR3 consists of 14 residues. Germline values: CDR1 DFQATT, CDR2 SNEGSKA (reference sequence). DNA for the CDR3: TGCAGTGCTAGCGGGGGGCCAGCCACAGATACGCAGTATTTT. Amino acid sequence: CSASGGPATDTQYF.

V is TRBV4-2 and J is TRBJ1-1; tentative D call: TRBD1 (5 bases). This CDR3 comprises 16 residues. The germline gives CDR1 LGHNA, CDR2 YNFKEQ. With 5 bases removed from V and 1 base from J, the gap between germline ends came to 17 bases. This CDR3 reads CASSRLGVQANTEAFF. The CDR3 DNA reads TGTGCCAGCAGCAGACTAGGGGTCCAGGCGAACACTGAAGCTTTCTTT.

This clonotype was recorded only once. The genes are TRBV6-5 and TRBJ1-5, with D unclear. CDR3 length: 15 amino acids. Trimming shortened V by 5 bases and J by 7 bases, and 18 bases separated the two germline ends. From germline, CDR1 is MNHEY and CDR2 SVGAGI. The CDR3 region has the DNA TGTGCCAGCAGTCCACGTCCTTGGGAAATGCAGCCCCAGCATTTT. Its translation is CASSPRPWEMQPQHF.

This clonotype was counted between two and nine times. The CDR3 region is CAAGLGSDSPLHF. DNA for the CDR3: TGTGCCGCGGGTCTGGGGAGCGATTCACCCCTCCACTTT. The chain carries TRBV19 and TRBJ1-6; D unresolved. The V gene lost 11 bases and the J gene lost 8 bases, with 16 bases spanning the gap. The germline gives CDR1 LNHDA, CDR2 SQIVND (reference sequence). CDR3 size: 13 residues.

The J gene is TRBJ2-1, the V gene TRBV11-2; weak D call: TRBD2 (5 bases). V was cut by 5 bases and J by 8 bases, with 10 bases left in between. The CDR3 is 12 residues long. Germline V lookup: CDR1 SGHAT, CDR2 FQNNGV. This chain's CDR3 is CASSRDMDEQFF. The CDR3 DNA reads TGTGCCAGCAGCCGGGATATGGATGAGCAGTTCTTC.

This clonotype was observed a handful of times. The rearrangement uses TRBV4-1 and TRBJ2-7; D is possibly TRBD2 (5 bases). The V end was cut by 0 bases, the J end by 6 bases, with 9 bases between. The CDR3 is made up of 13 amino acids. The germline V gene has CDR1 MGHRA and CDR2 YSYEKL. The CDR3 is CASSQDPSSEQYF. Here the CDR3 DNA reads TGCGCCAGCAGCCAAGACCCTAGCAGCGAGCAGTACTTC.

This clonotype has more than one count but fewer than ten. V is TRBV4-3 and J is TRBJ2-7; possibly TRBD1 or TRBD2 for D (6 bases each). From germline, CDR1 is LGHNA and CDR2 YSLEER. V was cut by 1 base and J by 5 bases, with 12 bases left in between. The CDR3 has 14 amino acids. The CDR3 coding sequence is TGCGCCAGCAGCCAAGTCGGGGGCTTGGACGAGCAGTACTTC. It specifies CASSQVGGLDEQYF.

J is TRBJ2-3 and V is TRBV7-9; 12 bases fit TRBD1. Germline V gene lookup returns CDR1 SEHNR and CDR2 FQNEAQ (reference sequence). Trimming cost V 5 bases and J 5 bases; bases outside gene matches: 8. This CDR3 is 16 amino acids long. DNA for the CDR3: TGTGCCAGCAGCCCAGGGGACAGGGGGCGAAGAGATACGCAGTATTTT. Protein: CASSPGDRGRRDTQYF.